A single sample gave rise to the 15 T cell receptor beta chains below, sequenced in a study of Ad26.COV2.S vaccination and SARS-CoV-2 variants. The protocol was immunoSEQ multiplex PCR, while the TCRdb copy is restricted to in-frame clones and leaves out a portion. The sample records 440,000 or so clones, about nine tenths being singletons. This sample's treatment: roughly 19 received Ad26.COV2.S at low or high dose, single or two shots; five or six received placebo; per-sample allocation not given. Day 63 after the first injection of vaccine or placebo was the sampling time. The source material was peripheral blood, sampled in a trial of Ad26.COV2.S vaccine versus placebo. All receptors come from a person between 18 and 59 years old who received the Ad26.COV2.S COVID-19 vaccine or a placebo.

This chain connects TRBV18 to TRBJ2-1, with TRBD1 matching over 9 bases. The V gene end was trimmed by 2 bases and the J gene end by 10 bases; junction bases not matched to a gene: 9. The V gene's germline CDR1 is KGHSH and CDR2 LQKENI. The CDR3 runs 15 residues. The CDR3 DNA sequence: TGTGCCAGCTCACCAGCGGACAGGGGCGAAGTGGAGCAGTTCTTC. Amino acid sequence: CASSPADRGEVEQFF.

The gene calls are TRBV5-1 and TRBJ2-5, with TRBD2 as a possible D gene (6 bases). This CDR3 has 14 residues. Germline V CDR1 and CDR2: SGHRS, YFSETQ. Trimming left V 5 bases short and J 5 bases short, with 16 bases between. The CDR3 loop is CASRPPGGAETQYF. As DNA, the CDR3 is TGCGCCAGCAGACCGCCGGGCGGGGCGGAGACCCAGTACTTC.

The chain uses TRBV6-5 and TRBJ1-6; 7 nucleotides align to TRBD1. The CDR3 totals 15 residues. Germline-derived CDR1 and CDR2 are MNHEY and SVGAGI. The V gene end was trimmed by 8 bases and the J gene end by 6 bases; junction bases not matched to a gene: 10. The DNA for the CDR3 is TGTGCCAGCTACACTACAGGGGCCCTTAATTCACCCCTCCACTTT. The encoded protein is CASYTTGALNSPLHF.

The CDR3 spells CASSLAGGVTDTQYF. The DNA for the CDR3 is TGTGCCAGCAGCTTAGCGGGGGGTGTCACAGATACGCAGTATTTT. This rearrangement joins TRBV7-8 to TRBJ2-3; possibly TRBD2 for D (6 bases). The CDR3 loop spans 15 amino acids. V lost 0 bases to trimming and J lost 2 bases, with 9 bases between them. Germline CDR1 SGHVS, CDR2 FQNEAQ.

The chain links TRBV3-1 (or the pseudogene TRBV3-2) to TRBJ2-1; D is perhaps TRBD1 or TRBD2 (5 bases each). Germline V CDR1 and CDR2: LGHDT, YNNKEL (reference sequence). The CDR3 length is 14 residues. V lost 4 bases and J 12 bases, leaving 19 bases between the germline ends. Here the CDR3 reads CASSPRDARLGQFF. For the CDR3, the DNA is TGTGCCAGCAGCCCCCGGGACGCAAGGCTCGGGCAGTTCTTC.

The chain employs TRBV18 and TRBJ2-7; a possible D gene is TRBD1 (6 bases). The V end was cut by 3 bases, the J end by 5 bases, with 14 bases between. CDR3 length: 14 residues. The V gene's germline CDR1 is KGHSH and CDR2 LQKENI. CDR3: CASSPTGPRNEQYF. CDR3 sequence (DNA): TGTGCCAGCTCACCGACAGGCCCTCGGAACGAGCAGTACTTC. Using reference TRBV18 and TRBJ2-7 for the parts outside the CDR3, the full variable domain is NAGVMQNPRHLVRRRGQEARLRCSPMKGHSHVYWYRQLPEEGLKFMVYLQKENIIDESGMPKERFSAEFPKEGPSILRIQQVVRGDSAAYFCASSPTGPRNEQYFGPGTRLTVT.

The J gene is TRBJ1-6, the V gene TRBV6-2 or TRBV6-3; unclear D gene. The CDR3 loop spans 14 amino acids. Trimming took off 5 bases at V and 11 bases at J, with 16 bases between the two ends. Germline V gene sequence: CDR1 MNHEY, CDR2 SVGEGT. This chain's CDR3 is CASSTLGPSTPLHF. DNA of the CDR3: TGTGCCAGCAGTACTCTAGGACCATCGACACCCCTCCACTTT.

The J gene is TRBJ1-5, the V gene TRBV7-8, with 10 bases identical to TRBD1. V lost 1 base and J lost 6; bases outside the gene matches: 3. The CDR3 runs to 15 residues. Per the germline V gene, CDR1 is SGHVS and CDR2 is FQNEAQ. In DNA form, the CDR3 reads TGTGCCAGCAGCTTAGGACAGGGGGCGAGTCAGCCCCAGCATTTT. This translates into CASSLGQGASQPQHF.

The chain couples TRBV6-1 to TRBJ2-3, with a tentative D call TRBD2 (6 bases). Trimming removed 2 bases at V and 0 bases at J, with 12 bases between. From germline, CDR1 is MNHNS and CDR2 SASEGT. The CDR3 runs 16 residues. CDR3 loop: CASSEFGGLSTDTQYF. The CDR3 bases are TGTGCCAGCAGTGAATTTGGGGGGTTGAGCACAGATACGCAGTATTTT.

CDR3 amino acids: CASSYYSATNEKLFF. The CDR3 coding sequence is TGTGCCAGCAGTTACTACAGTGCAACTAATGAAAAACTGTTTTTT. V is TRBV6-2 or TRBV6-3 and J is TRBJ1-4, with D hard to call. The V and J ends lost 1 base and 0 bases respectively, with 6 bases between them. The CDR3 has 15 amino acids. Germline V gene sequence: CDR1 MNHEY, CDR2 SVGEGT.

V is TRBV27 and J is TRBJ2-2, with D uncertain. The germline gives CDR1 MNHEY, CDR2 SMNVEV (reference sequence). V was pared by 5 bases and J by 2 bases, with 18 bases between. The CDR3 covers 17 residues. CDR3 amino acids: CASSHMTGPANTGELFF. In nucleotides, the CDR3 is TGTGCCAGCAGTCACATGACCGGGCCAGCTAACACCGGGGAGCTGTTTTTT.

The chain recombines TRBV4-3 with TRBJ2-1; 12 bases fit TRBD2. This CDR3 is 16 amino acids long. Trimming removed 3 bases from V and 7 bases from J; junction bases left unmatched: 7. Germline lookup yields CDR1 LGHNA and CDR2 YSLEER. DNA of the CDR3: TGCGCCAGCAGCCAGCTCCTAGCGGGGGGGCCAAATGAGCAGTTCTTC. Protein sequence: CASSQLLAGGPNEQFF.

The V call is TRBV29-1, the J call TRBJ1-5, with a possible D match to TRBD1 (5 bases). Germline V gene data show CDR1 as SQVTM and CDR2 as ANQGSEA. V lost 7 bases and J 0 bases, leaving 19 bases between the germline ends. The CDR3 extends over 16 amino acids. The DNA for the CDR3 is TGCAGCGGAGTCAGGGACGTATTCAATAGCAATCAGCCCCAGCATTTT. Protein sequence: CSGVRDVFNSNQPQHF.

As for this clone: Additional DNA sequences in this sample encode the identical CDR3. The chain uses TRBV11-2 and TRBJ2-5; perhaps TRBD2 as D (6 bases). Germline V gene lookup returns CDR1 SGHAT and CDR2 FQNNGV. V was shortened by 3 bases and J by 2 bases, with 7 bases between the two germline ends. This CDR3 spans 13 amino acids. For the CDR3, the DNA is TGTGCCAGCAGCTTGGGGGGACAAGAGACCCAGTACTTC. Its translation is CASSLGGQETQYF.

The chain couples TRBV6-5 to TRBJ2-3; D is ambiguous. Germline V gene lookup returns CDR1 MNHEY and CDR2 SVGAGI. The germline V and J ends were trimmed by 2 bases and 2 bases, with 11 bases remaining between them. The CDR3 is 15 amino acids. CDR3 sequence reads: CASSYRNPTTDTQYF. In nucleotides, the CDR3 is TGTGCCAGCAGTTACCGGAACCCAACCACAGATACGCAGTATTTT.